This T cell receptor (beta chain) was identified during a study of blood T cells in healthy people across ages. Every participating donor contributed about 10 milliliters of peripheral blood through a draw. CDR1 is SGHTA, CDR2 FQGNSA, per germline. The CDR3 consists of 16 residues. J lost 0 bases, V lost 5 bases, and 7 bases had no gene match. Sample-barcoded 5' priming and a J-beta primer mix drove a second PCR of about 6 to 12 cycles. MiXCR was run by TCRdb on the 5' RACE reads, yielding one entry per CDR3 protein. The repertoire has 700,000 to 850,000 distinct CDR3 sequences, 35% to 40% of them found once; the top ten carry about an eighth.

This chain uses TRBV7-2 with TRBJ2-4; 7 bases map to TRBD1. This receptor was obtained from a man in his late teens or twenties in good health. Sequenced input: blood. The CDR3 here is CASSQGERIAKNIQYF. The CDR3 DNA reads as TGTGCCAGCAGCCAGGGGGAGCGAATAGCCAAAAACATTCAGTACTTC. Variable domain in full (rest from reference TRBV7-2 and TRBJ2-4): GAGVSQSPSNKVTEKGKDVELRCDPISGHTALYWYRQSLGQGLEFLIYFQGNSAPDKSGLPSDRFSAERTGGSVSTLTIQRTQQEDSAVYLCASSQGERIAKNIQYFGAGTRLSVL.